One sample yielded the 28 T cell receptor beta chains listed below, sequenced in a study of identifying expanded T cells in peripheral blood. The method was immunoSEQ multiplex PCR; TCRdb's version includes in-frame clones alone and lacks a portion of them. The data contain some 80,000 clones, roughly 90% of them singletons. The sequencing input was blood. These receptors were obtained from a person aged 18 to 75 in good health.

This clone appeared once. The V gene is TRBV27, the J gene TRBJ2-1; 7 bases align to TRBD2. The CDR3 is 15 residues long. The V gene end was trimmed by 6 bases and the J gene end by 2 bases; junction bases not matched to a gene: 7. CDR1 is MNHEY and CDR2 is SMNVEV in the germline V gene (reference sequence). CDR3 sequence (DNA): TGTGCCAGCAGCCCCGGGAGGCGGGCCTACAATGAGCAGTTCTTC. Amino acid sequence: CASSPGRRAYNEQFF.

The V and J genes are TRBV7-2 and TRBJ2-2; D may be TRBD1 (6 bases). V dropped 5 bases and J dropped 0 bases, with 10 bases sitting between them. The CDR3 runs 15 residues. Germline V gene lookup returns CDR1 SGHTA and CDR2 FQGNSA. The CDR3 region is CASSPDSSNTGELFF. For the CDR3, the DNA is TGTGCCAGCAGCCCGGACAGCTCGAACACCGGGGAGCTGTTTTTT. Full variable domain (remainder filled in from reference TRBV7-2 and TRBJ2-2): GAGVSQSPSNKVTEKGKDVELRCDPISGHTALYWYRQSLGQGLEFLIYFQGNSAPDKSGLPSDRFSAERTGGSVSTLTIQRTQQEDSAVYLCASSPDSSNTGELFFGEGSRLTVL.

This chain joins TRBV7-2 and TRBJ1-1, with D hard to call. Germline CDR1 SGHTA, CDR2 FQGNSA. There are 12 residues in the CDR3. The ends were cut back, 2 bases at V and 5 bases at J, with 6 bases in the middle. CDR3 in amino acids: CASSLLWTEAFF. CDR3 sequence (DNA): TGTGCCAGCAGCTTACTCTGGACTGAAGCTTTCTTT.

CDR3 residues: CASSLAGANVLTF. Written as DNA, the CDR3 is TGTGCCAGCAGTTTGGCTGGGGCCAACGTCCTGACTTTC. The chain joins TRBV27 to TRBJ2-6; D uncertain. This CDR3 contains 13 residues. Per the germline V gene, CDR1 is MNHEY and CDR2 is SMNVEV (reference sequence). Trimming stripped 3 bases from V and 2 bases from J, with 2 bases between. The full variable domain, with the rest looked up from reference TRBV27 and TRBJ2-6, is EAQVTQNPRYLITVTGKKLTVTCSQNMNHEYMSWYRQDPGLGLRQIYYSMNVEVTDKGDVPEGYKVSRKEKRNFPLILESPSPNQTSLYFCASSLAGANVLTFGAGSRLTVL.

CDR3 DNA sequence: TGTGCTAGTGGTTTGCGTGTGGAGACAGGGGCCCACTATGGCTACACCTTC. Residues: CASGLRVETGAHYGYTF. V usage is TRBV12-5 and J usage is TRBJ1-2, with 8 bases that match TRBD1. Germline-derived CDR1 and CDR2 are LGHNT and FRNRAP. Unmatched junction bases numbered 11, after V lost 2 bases and J lost 3 bases. CDR3 length: 17 residues.

V and J are TRBV9 and TRBJ1-1; D call uncertain. Trimming pared 4 bases from V and 3 bases from J, leaving 13 bases between. This CDR3 spans 14 amino acids. Germline-derived CDR1 and CDR2 are SGDLS and YYNGEE. CDR3 sequence: CASSRTMGHTEAFF. The CDR3 nucleotides read TGTGCCAGCAGCCGAACTATGGGCCACACTGAAGCTTTCTTT.

The V and J genes are TRBV30 and TRBJ1-3; D remains unclear. V was trimmed by 0 bases and J by 0 bases, leaving 12 bases between them. Germline lookup yields CDR1 GTSNPN and CDR2 SVGIG (reference sequence). The CDR3 covers 16 residues. The CDR3 nucleotides read TGTGCCTGGAGTGTTCCGCCCAGCCTCTCTGGAAACACCATATATTTT. Protein: CAWSVPPSLSGNTIYF.

This clone was detected only a few times. In DNA, the CDR3 is TGTGCCAGCTCACCAAGTCGTCTAGCGGACAATGAGCAGTTCTTC. It translates to CASSPSRLADNEQFF. This chain connects TRBV18 to TRBJ2-1, with 7 bases matching TRBD2. CDR1 is KGHSH, CDR2 LQKENI, per germline. The CDR3 runs 15 residues. The V segment lost 2 bases and the J segment 5 bases; nucleotides outside the gene matches: 6.

The J gene is TRBJ1-3, the V gene TRBV5-1; no definite D call. This CDR3 has 14 residues. CDR1 is SGHRS, CDR2 YFSETQ, per germline. The V and J ends lost 1 base and 0 bases respectively, with 5 bases between them. The DNA of the CDR3 is TGCGCCAGCAGCTTGACGGGCTCTGGAAACACCATATATTTT. It yields the protein CASSLTGSGNTIYF.

The chain uses TRBV27 and TRBJ2-2; D might be TRBD1 or TRBD2, each matching 5 bases. V was cut by 5 bases and J by 4 bases, with 14 bases left in between. The CDR3 covers 15 residues. Germline V gene sequence: CDR1 MNHEY, CDR2 SMNVEV (reference sequence). The CDR3: CASSEGTGFTGELFF. CDR3 in DNA: TGTGCCAGCAGTGAAGGGACGGGATTCACCGGGGAGCTGTTTTTT.

The count of this clone is one. The V and J genes are TRBV11-2 and TRBJ2-7; D may correspond to TRBD1 or TRBD2 (6 bases each). CDR1 is SGHAT, CDR2 FQNNGV, per germline. The CDR3 length is 16 residues. The V end lost 3 bases, the J end lost 2 bases, and 17 bases lay between the germline ends. CDR3 residues: CASSFRIAGHPYEQYF. The CDR3 nucleotides read TGTGCCAGCAGCTTTCGTATCGCGGGACACCCCTACGAGCAGTACTTC.

The chain recombines TRBV6-1 with TRBJ2-7, with TRBD1 matching over 7 bases. The CDR3 covers 16 residues. CDR1 and CDR2 (germline): MNHNS, SASEGT. V was clipped by 0 bases and J by 6 bases; unmatched bases: 11. In nucleotides, the CDR3 is TGTGCCAGCAGTGAAGCGCACGGGACAGTTGGGTCCGAGCAGTACTTC. It specifies CASSEAHGTVGSEQYF.

The chain is built from TRBV19 and TRBJ2-3; D is uncertain. Germline values: CDR1 LNHDA, CDR2 SQIVND (reference sequence). V was cut by 4 bases and J by 4 bases, with 15 bases left in between. This CDR3 spans 15 amino acids. The CDR3 loop reads CASSRRRNFADTQYF. CDR3 nucleotides: TGTGCCAGTAGTAGGAGACGTAACTTCGCAGATACGCAGTATTTT.

This clone was counted a single time. The chain recombines TRBV5-1 with TRBJ1-2; 8 bases are shared with TRBD1. Unmatched junction bases numbered 10, after V lost 1 base and J lost 8 bases. The CDR3 loop spans 15 amino acids. CDR1 and CDR2 from the germline V gene are SGHRS and YFSETQ. For the CDR3, the DNA is TGCGCCAGCAGCTTGTCTCTGGACAGGGTCTACGGCTACACCTTC. Its translation is CASSLSLDRVYGYTF.

The gene calls are TRBV28 and TRBJ1-2, with D possibly matching TRBD1 (5 bases). The CDR3 spans 14 residues. Trimming shortened V by 5 bases and J by 4 bases, and 14 bases separated the two germline ends. Germline values: CDR1 MDHEN, CDR2 SYDVKM. The DNA of the CDR3 is TGTGCCAGCAGTGGTACAGGCGGGACCTATGGCTACACCTTC. Its translation: CASSGTGGTYGYTF.

The J gene is TRBJ1-2, the V gene TRBV2; TRBD1 is a possible D gene (5 bases). CDR3 length equals 12 residues. Germline assignment: CDR1 SNHLY and CDR2 FYNNEI. Trimming took off 6 bases at V and 8 bases at J, with 13 bases between the two ends. The CDR3 loop is CASRTAVGGYTF. DNA of the CDR3: TGTGCCAGCAGGACAGCGGTTGGGGGCTACACCTTC.

The rearrangement links TRBV19 to TRBJ2-2, with 7 bases lining up with TRBD1. From germline, CDR1 is LNHDA and CDR2 SQIVND (reference sequence). This CDR3 is 14 amino acids long. J lost 1 base, V lost 8 bases, and 4 bases had no gene match. The CDR3 is CASGAGGNTGELFF. In nucleotides, the CDR3 is TGTGCCAGTGGAGCAGGGGGGAACACCGGGGAGCTGTTTTTT.

The rearrangement uses TRBV6-1 and TRBJ2-5; no firm D call. There are 11 residues in the CDR3. Germline CDR1 and CDR2: MNHNS and SASEGT. Trimming stripped 7 bases from V and 4 bases from J, with 7 bases between. The CDR3 DNA follows: TGTGCCAGCAAACGAACAGAGACCCAGTACTTC. Translation: CASKRTETQYF.

The rearrangement uses TRBV6-6 and TRBJ1-2; no clear D. The germline V gene encodes CDR1 MNHNY and CDR2 SVGAGI (reference sequence). This CDR3 spans 13 amino acids. V was clipped by 4 bases and J by 6 bases, with 12 bases between them. CDR3 loop: CASSSTRRNGYTF. The CDR3, as DNA: TGTGCCAGCAGTTCGACCCGACGTAATGGCTACACCTTC.

J is TRBJ2-7 and V is TRBV29-1; 10 nucleotides match TRBD2. CDR1 and CDR2 from the germline V gene are SQVTM and ANQGSEA. The V gene end was trimmed by 5 bases and the J gene end by 6 bases; junction bases not matched to a gene: 4. This CDR3 is built from 12 residues. The CDR3 DNA follows: TGCAGCGTTCGGACTAGCGGACGCGAGCAGTACTTC. Residues: CSVRTSGREQYF.

V is TRBV7-9 and J is TRBJ2-7; 7 nucleotides match TRBD2. Germline lookup yields CDR1 SEHNR and CDR2 FQNEAQ (reference sequence). V dropped 1 base and J dropped 1; count of bases not matched to a gene: 4. The CDR3 is made up of 15 amino acids. CDR3: CASSLGAGASYEQYF. CDR3 DNA: TGTGCCAGCAGCTTAGGTGCGGGAGCTTCCTACGAGCAGTACTTC. Filled out from reference TRBV7-9 and TRBJ2-7, the complete variable domain reads DTGVSQNPRHKITKRGQNVTFRCDPISEHNRLYWYRQTLGQGPEFLTYFQNEAQLEKSRLLSDRFSAERPKGSFSTLEIQRTEQGDSAMYLCASSLGAGASYEQYFGPGTRLTVT.

This sequence joins TRBV29-1 and TRBJ2-1, with TRBD1 matching 9 bases. Trimming took 6 bases from V and 3 from J; bases not matched to a gene: 6. The CDR3 runs to 14 residues. Germline V gene data show CDR1 as SQVTM and CDR2 as ANQGSEA. CDR3 sequence reads: CSVPGQGIYNEQFF. The CDR3, as DNA: TGCAGCGTACCCGGACAGGGGATCTACAATGAGCAGTTCTTC.

The chain couples TRBV14 to TRBJ2-7, with D possibly being TRBD1 (5 bases). This CDR3 has 16 residues. Trimming stripped 4 bases from V and 0 bases from J, with 16 bases between. From germline, CDR1 is SGHDN and CDR2 FVKESK. The DNA of the CDR3 is TGTGCCAGCAGCCTACTTGGACATAAGAGCTCCTACGAGCAGTACTTC. This codes for CASSLLGHKSSYEQYF.

The CDR3 loop is CASNPSGRTYNEQFF. The CDR3 nucleotides are TGTGCCAGTAATCCTAGCGGGAGAACCTACAATGAGCAGTTCTTC. The chain links TRBV19 to TRBJ2-1; 10 nucleotides align to TRBD2. The junction had 5 bases not matched to a gene; V was cut back by 7 bases and J by 2 bases. Per the germline V gene, CDR1 is LNHDA and CDR2 is SQIVND (reference sequence). The CDR3 sequence is 15 residues long.

This clone appeared a few times. V gene TRBV2 combines with J gene TRBJ1-5; D call uncertain. This CDR3 region has 13 residues. V was cut by 9 bases and J by 0 bases, with 9 bases left in between. The V gene's germline CDR1 is SNHLY and CDR2 FYNNEI. The chain's CDR3 is CASRLDSNQPQHF. CDR3 sequence (DNA): TGTGCCAGTAGGTTGGATAGCAATCAGCCCCAGCATTTT.

This clone showed up just once. This chain links TRBV30 with TRBJ2-7; no reliable D call. The CDR3 totals 14 residues. CDR1 is GTSNPN, CDR2 SVGIG, per germline (reference sequence). V gave up 0 bases and J gave up 0 bases, with 9 bases separating them. CDR3 sequence: CAWSVRPNSYEQYF. DNA of the CDR3: TGTGCCTGGAGTGTACGGCCAAACTCCTACGAGCAGTACTTC.

This clone was detected only once. The rearrangement links TRBV6-5 to TRBJ1-2; perhaps TRBD1 as D (6 bases). This CDR3 has 14 amino acids. Germline V CDR1 and CDR2: MNHEY, SVGAGI. Trimming took 7 bases from V and 0 from J, leaving 12 bases between them. CDR3 in amino acids: CASTRGSTNYGYTF. The DNA for the CDR3 is TGTGCCAGCACTAGGGGGTCGACTAACTATGGCTACACCTTC.

The rearrangement links TRBV5-1 to TRBJ2-1, with TRBD2 matching 10 bases. The germline V gene encodes CDR1 SGHRS and CDR2 YFSETQ. V shed 0 bases and J 4 bases; nucleotides not matched to a gene: 1. This CDR3 has 15 residues. The CDR3, as DNA: TGCGCCAGCAGCTTGGAGGGACTAGCGTACAATGAGCAGTTCTTC. It translates to CASSLEGLAYNEQFF.